Listed below are T cell receptor beta chains from one sample, sequenced in a study of blood T cell repertoires in COVID-19. Method: immunoSEQ multiplex PCR; TCRdb's copy keeps in-frame clones and lacks some. The table has roughly 200,000 clones, 89% seen once. Input material: peripheral blood. The receptors originated from a man aged 35 to 55 with acute or convalescent COVID-19. The CDR3 runs from the conserved cysteine through the conserved F or W. Fields, in order: clone size, D gene, CDR3 length, J gene, V gene, CDR3 DNA, CDR3 protein. The D gene is left open where the match is weak. Clone size is given for some rows only: seen once, a few or many times, or a class if the clone is expanded.

NA,TRBD2,17,TRBJ2-2,TRBV4-2,TGTGCCAGCAGCCAACCTAGCGGGGGAGTTAACACCGGGGAGCTGTTTTTT,CASSQPSGGVNTGELFF
NA,NA,14,TRBJ1-5,TRBV6-2/TRBV6-3,TGTGCCAGCAGTGAGGTCTACGGCAATCAGCCCCAGCATTTT,CASSEVYGNQPQHF
NA,TRBD1,15,TRBJ2-1,TRBV11-2,TGTGCCAGCAGCTTAGATCTAACAGGGGGCAATGAGCAGTTCTTC,CASSLDLTGGNEQFF
NA,NA,12,TRBJ2-2,TRBV5-6,TGTGCCAGCAGCTTGGTTAACGGGGAGCTGTTTTTT,CASSLVNGELFF
NA,TRBD1,13,TRBJ1-2,TRBV13,TGTGCCAGCAGCTACGGACAGGGGATCGGCTACACCTTC,CASSYGQGIGYTF
NA,NA,16,TRBJ2-7,TRBV27,TGTGCCAGCAGTTTAAGGGCCCGACAGGAAATCTACGAGCAGTACTTC,CASSLRARQEIYEQYF
NA,NA,15,TRBJ1-1,TRBV7-9,TGTGCCAGCAGCTTAGTGGGGGGAGAGAACACTGAAGCTTTCTTT,CASSLVGGENTEAFF
few,TRBD1,14,TRBJ1-1,TRBV7-9,TGTGCCAGCAGCCGCCGGGACAGGGGCCCTGAAGCTTTCTTT,CASSRRDRGPEAFF
NA,TRBD1,14,TRBJ1-1,TRBV28,TGTGCCAGCAGTGCTGATACAGGGGCTATTGAAGCTTTCTTT,CASSADTGAIEAFF
few,TRBD1,13,TRBJ2-7,TRBV6-5,TGTGCCAGCAGTTGGGGACAGTTATACGAGCAGTACTTC,CASSWGQLYEQYF
NA,TRBD2,13,TRBJ2-5,TRBV2,TGTGCCAGCAGTTGGACTAGCTGGCAGACCCAGTACTTC,CASSWTSWQTQYF
NA,NA,12,TRBJ2-7,TRBV6-1,TGTGCCAGCAGTGAAGGGCCCTACGAGCAGTACTTC,CASSEGPYEQYF
NA,NA,13,TRBJ2-1,TRBV6-4,TGTGCCAGCAGTGTTGACAATTACAATGAGCAGTTCTTC,CASSVDNYNEQFF
NA,NA,17,TRBJ2-2,TRBV4-1,TGCGCCAGCAGCCAAGGAGCTTTTTCGACGAACACCGGGGAGCTGTTTTTT,CASSQGAFSTNTGELFF
NA,TRBD1,15,TRBJ2-3,TRBV19,TGTGCCAGTAGTCCCCAGACAGGGTACACAGATACGCAGTATTTT,CASSPQTGYTDTQYF
NA,NA,12,TRBJ1-4,TRBV5-1,TGCGCCAGCATCAGAACTAATGAAAAACTGTTTTTT,CASIRTNEKLFF
NA,NA,13,TRBJ1-1,TRBV2,TGTGCCAGCAGTGGACAGGCGAACACTGAAGCTTTCTTT,CASSGQANTEAFF
NA,NA,14,TRBJ2-3,TRBV19,TGTGCCAGTAGTATAGAGAGGGGCACAGATACGCAGTATTTT,CASSIERGTDTQYF
NA,TRBD1,12,TRBJ1-4,TRBV15,TGTGCCTCGGGACAGCCGAATGAAAAACTGTTTTTT,CASGQPNEKLFF
once,TRBD1,13,TRBJ1-2,TRBV10-3,TGTGCCATCACTTCGGACAGGAACTATGGCTACACCTTC,CAITSDRNYGYTF
NA,TRBD2,14,TRBJ2-2,TRBV10-3,TGTGCCACTCCGCGGGGGGGGATTACCGGGGAGCTGTTTTTT,CATPRGGITGELFF
NA,NA,19,TRBJ1-4,TRBV7-7,TGTGCTAGCAGCTTCGCCTCATCCCGACAAGCAACAACTAATGAAAAACTGTTTTTT,CASSFASSRQATTNEKLFF
NA,NA,13,TRBJ1-4,TRBV30,TGTGCCTGGAAAGGCCCGACGGGTGAAAAACTGTTTTTT,CAWKGPTGEKLFF
few,TRBD1,14,TRBJ1-1,TRBV7-2,TGTGCCAGCAGCTCCGACAGGGGGCGAGATGAAGCTTTCTTT,CASSSDRGRDEAFF
NA,TRBD2,15,TRBJ2-5,TRBV30,TGTGCCTGGAGCTTCGCGGGGGGGCGTGTCGAGACCCAGTACTTC,CAWSFAGGRVETQYF
NA,NA,16,TRBJ2-5,TRBV7-8,TGTGCCAGCAGCCCCGGGGGGCAGGGGGCGCGGGAGACCCAGTACTTC,CASSPGGQGARETQYF
once,NA,11,TRBJ2-1,TRBV5-8,TGTGCCAGCAGCTTGGAAGTTCTACGGTTCTTC,CASSLEVLRFF
NA,TRBD1,15,TRBJ2-5,TRBV9,TGTGCCAGCAGCCCGCGGACAGGGGAGAAGGAGACCCAGTACTTC,CASSPRTGEKETQYF